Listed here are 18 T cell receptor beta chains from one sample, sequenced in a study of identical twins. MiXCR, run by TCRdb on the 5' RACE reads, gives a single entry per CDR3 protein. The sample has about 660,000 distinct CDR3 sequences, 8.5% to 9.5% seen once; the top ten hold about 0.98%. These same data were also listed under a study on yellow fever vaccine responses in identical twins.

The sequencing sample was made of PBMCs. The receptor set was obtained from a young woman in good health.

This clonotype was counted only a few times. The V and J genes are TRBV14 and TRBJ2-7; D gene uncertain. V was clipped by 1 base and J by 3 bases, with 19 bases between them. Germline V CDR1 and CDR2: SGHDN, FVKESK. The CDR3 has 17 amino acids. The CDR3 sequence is CASSQAVLSSISYEQYF. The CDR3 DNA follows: TGTGCCAGCAGCCAAGCGGTTTTATCCAGCATAAGCTACGAGCAGTACTTC.

The DNA for the CDR3 is TGTGCCAGTAAAAAGCGGGGGCCAGACTACGAGCAGTACTTC. It translates to CASKKRGPDYEQYF. The J gene is TRBJ2-7, the V gene TRBV19, with 8 bases matching TRBD2. The trim removed 7 bases at V and 3 bases at J, leaving 8 bases unmatched. Germline V gene sequence: CDR1 LNHDA, CDR2 SQIVND (reference sequence). The CDR3 consists of 14 residues.

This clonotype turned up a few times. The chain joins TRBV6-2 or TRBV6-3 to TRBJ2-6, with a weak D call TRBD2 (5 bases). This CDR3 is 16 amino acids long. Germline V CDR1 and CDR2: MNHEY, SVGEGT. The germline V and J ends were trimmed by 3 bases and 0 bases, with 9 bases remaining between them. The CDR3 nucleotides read TGTGCCAGCAGTTATGGACTTACCTCTGGGGCCAACGTCCTGACTTTC. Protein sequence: CASSYGLTSGANVLTF.

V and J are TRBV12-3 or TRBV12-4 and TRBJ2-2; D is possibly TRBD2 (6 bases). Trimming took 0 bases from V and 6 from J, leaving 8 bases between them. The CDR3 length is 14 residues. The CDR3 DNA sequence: TGTGCCAGCAGTTTAGCGGGGGAGGCCGGGGAGCTGTTTTTT. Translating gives CASSLAGEAGELFF.

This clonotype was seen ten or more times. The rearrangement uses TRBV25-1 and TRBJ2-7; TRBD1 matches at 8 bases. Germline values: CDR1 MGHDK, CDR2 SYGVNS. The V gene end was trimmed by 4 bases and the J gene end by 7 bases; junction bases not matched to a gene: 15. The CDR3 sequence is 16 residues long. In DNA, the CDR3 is TGTGCCAGCAGTGCGTTCGAACACAGGGGGACGGGAGAGCAGTACTTC. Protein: CASSAFEHRGTGEQYF.

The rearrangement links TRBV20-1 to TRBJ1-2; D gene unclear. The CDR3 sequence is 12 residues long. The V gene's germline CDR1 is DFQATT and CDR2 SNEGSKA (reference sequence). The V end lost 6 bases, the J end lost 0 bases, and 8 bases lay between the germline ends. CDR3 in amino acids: CSAPPSNYGYTF. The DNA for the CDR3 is TGCAGTGCCCCTCCGTCTAACTATGGCTACACCTTC.

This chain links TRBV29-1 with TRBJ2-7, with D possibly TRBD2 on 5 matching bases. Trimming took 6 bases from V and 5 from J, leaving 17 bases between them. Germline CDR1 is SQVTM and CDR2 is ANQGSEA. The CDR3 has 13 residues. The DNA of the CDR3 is TGCAGCGTCGGACTCAGGAGTCCCCACGAGCAGTACTTC. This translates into CSVGLRSPHEQYF.

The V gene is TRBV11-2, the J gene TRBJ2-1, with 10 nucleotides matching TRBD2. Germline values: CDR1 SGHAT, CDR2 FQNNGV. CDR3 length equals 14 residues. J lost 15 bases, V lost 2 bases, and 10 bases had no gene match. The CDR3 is CASSLSYSLAGVFF. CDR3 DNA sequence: TGTGCCAGCAGCTTATCGTACTCTCTAGCGGGGGTGTTCTTC.

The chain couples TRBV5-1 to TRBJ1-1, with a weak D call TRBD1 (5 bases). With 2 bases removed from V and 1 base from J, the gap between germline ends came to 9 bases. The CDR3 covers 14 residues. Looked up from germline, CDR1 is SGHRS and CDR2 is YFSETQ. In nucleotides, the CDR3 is TGCGCCAGCAGCTTTTACGGGGGGAACACTGAAGCTTTCTTT. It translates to CASSFYGGNTEAFF.

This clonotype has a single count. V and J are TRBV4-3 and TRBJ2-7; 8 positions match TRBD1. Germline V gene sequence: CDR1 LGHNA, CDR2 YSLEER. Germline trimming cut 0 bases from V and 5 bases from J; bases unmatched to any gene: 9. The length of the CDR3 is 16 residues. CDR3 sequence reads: CASSQDLRTGRNEQYF. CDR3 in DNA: TGCGCCAGCAGCCAAGATTTAAGGACAGGGCGGAACGAGCAGTACTTC.

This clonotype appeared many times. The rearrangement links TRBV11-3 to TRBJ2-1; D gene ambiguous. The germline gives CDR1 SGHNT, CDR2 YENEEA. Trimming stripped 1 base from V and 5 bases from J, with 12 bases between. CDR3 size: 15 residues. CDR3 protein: CASSLGGMRHNEQFF. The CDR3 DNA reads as TGTGCCAGCAGCTTAGGAGGAATGAGGCACAATGAGCAGTTCTTC. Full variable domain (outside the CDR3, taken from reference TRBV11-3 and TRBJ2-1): EAGVVQSPRYKIIEKKQPVAFWCNPISGHNTLYWYLQNLGQGPELLIRYENEEAVDDSQLPKDRFSAERLKGVDSTLKIQPAELGDSAVYLCASSLGGMRHNEQFFGPGTRLTVL.

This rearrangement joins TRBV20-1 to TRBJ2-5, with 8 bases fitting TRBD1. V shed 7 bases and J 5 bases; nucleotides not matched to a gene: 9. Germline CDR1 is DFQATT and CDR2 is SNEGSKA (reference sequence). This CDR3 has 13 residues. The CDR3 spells CSVPLRDRETQYF. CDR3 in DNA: TGCAGTGTACCGCTTCGGGACAGGGAGACCCAGTACTTC.

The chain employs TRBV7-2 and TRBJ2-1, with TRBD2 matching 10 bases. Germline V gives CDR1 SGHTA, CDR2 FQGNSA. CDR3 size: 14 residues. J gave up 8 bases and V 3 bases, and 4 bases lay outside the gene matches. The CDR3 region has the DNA TGTGCCAGCAGCTTCCGGCTAGCGGGAGATGAGCAGTTCTTC. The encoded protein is CASSFRLAGDEQFF.

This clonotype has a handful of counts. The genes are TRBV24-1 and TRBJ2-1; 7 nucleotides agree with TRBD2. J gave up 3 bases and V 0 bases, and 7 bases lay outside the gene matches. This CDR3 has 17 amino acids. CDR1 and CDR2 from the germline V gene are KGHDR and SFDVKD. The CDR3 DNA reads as TGTGCCACCAGTGATTTGTATGCGGGAGTGGGCTACAATGAGCAGTTCTTC. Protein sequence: CATSDLYAGVGYNEQFF.

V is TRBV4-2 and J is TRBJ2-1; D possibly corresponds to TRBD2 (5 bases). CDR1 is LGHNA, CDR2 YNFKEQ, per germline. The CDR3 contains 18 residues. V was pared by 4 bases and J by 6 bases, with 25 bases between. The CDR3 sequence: CASSREREILPGPNEQFF. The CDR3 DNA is TGTGCCAGCAGCCGAGAGAGGGAGATACTACCGGGCCCCAATGAGCAGTTCTTC.

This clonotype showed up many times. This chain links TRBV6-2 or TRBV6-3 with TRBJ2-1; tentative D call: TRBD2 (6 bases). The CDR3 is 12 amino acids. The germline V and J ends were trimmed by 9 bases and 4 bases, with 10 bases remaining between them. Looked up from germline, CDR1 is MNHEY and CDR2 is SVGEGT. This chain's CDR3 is CASGRGYNEQFF. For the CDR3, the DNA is TGTGCCAGTGGACGGGGGTACAATGAGCAGTTCTTC.

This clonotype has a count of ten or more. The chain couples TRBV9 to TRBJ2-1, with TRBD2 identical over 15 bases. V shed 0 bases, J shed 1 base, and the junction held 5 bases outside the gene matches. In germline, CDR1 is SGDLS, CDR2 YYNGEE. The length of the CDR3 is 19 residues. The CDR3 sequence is CASSVAGTSGRWSYNEQFF. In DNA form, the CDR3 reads TGTGCCAGCAGCGTAGCCGGGACTAGCGGGAGGTGGTCCTACAATGAGCAGTTCTTC.

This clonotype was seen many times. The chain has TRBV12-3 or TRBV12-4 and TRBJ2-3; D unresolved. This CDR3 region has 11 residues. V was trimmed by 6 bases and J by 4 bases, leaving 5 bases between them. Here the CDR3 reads CASSPADTQYF. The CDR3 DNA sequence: TGTGCCAGCAGCCCCGCAGATACGCAGTATTTT.